The entry that follows covers one T cell receptor (beta chain) sequence. Sequenced by immunoSEQ multiplex PCR; TCRdb stores in-frame clones only, minus some. The sample has about 84,000 clones; around 93% are singletons. The sample is drawn from a study of technical replicates of blood from four donors. V shed 5 bases and J shed 0 bases, with 13 bases lying between them. Germline lookup yields CDR1 PRHDT and CDR2 FYEKMQ (reference sequence). The CDR3 is 15 residues long. This receptor was taken from a human donor in good health. The source material was T cells isolated from PBMCs. The chain links TRBV13 to TRBJ1-1, with D possibly matching TRBD1 (6 bases). The CDR3 DNA sequence: TGTGCCAGCAGCCTTTATAACAGGGTGAACACTGAAGCTTTCTTT. Translation gives CASSLYNRVNTEAFF. The full variable domain, rest sourced from reference TRBV13 and TRBJ1-1, is AAGVIQSPRHLIKEKRETATLKCYPIPRHDTVYWYQQGPGQDPQFLISFYEKMQSDKGSIPDRFSAQQFSDYHSELNMSSLELGDSALYFCASSLYNRVNTEAFFGQGTRLTVV.